Following are 22 T cell receptor beta chains from one sample sequenced in a study of T cells in Graves' hyperthyroidism and ophthalmopathy. Using RNA transcripts as the source, TCR beta CDR3 regions were amplified. HTBI primers drove first-round RT-PCR of the TCR CDR3. MiXCR was run by TCRdb on the multiplex PCR reads, yielding one entry per CDR3 protein. Among 600,000 to 650,000 distinct CDR3 sequences, around 15% were seen once, and the ten largest hold 3% to 4%. The source material was blood. Every receptor here comes from a woman younger than 45 with Graves' hyperthyroidism.

This clonotype has ten or more counts. The genes are TRBV2 and TRBJ1-2, with 10 nucleotides matching TRBD1. Losses at the gene ends were 2 bases for V and 1 base for J; bases not matched to a gene: 1. Germline CDR1 SNHLY, CDR2 FYNNEI. The CDR3 contains 15 residues. The CDR3 DNA sequence: TGTGCCAGCAGTGAAAGGGACAGGGGTAACTATGGCTACACCTTC. Its protein is CASSERDRGNYGYTF. Supplemented by reference TRBV2 and TRBJ1-2, the full variable domain reads EPEVTQTPSHQVTQMGQEVILRCVPISNHLYFYWYRQILGQKVEFLVSFYNNEISEKSEIFDDQFSVERPDGSNFTLKIRSTKLEDSAMYFCASSERDRGNYGYTFGSGTRLTVV.

This clonotype was seen at least ten times. The chain recombines TRBV7-9 with TRBJ2-5; possibly TRBD2 for D (5 bases). V was pared by 2 bases and J by 3 bases, with 13 bases between. Germline assignment: CDR1 SEHNR and CDR2 FQNEAQ (reference sequence). The CDR3 has 15 amino acids. In nucleotides, the CDR3 is TGTGCCAGCAGCTTATTATGGGTGGGAGAAGAGACCCAGTACTTC. This sequence encodes CASSLLWVGEETQYF.

This clonotype has a handful of counts. In DNA form, the CDR3 reads TGCGCCAGCAGCCCCTCTACAGGGGGAGGGCAGCCCCAGCATTTT. Translation gives CASSPSTGGGQPQHF. The gene calls are TRBV5-1 and TRBJ1-5, with 8 bases matching TRBD1. This CDR3 spans 15 amino acids. After removal of 4 bases from V and 7 bases from J, the junction contained 10 bases not matched to a gene. Germline values: CDR1 SGHRS, CDR2 YFSETQ.

Ten or more counts support this clonotype. J is TRBJ2-7 and V is TRBV5-1, with a possible D match to TRBD2 (5 bases). V lost 0 bases and J lost 6, with 16 bases in between. The length of the CDR3 is 15 residues. Germline V gene lookup returns CDR1 SGHRS and CDR2 YFSETQ. The CDR3 protein is CASSLAYSPSGEQYF. For the CDR3, the DNA is TGCGCCAGCAGCTTGGCCTACAGCCCGAGCGGCGAGCAGTACTTC.

This clonotype was seen a handful of times. The junction and the germline gene differ at one end; a read error may be behind it. This sequence joins TRBV3-1 and TRBJ1-1; no clear D. The CDR3 consists of 14 residues. Germline V lookup: CDR1 LGHDT, CDR2 YNNKEL (reference sequence). CDR3 DNA: TGTGCCAGCAGCCAAGGGACGTGGAACACTGGAGCTTTCTTT. Translation gives CASSQGTWNTGAFF.

Details on this clonotype: Possible read error: a much larger clone is one base away. The chain employs TRBV12-3 or TRBV12-4 and TRBJ2-3, with D possibly matching TRBD1 (5 bases). Trimming took 7 bases from V and 4 from J, leaving 15 bases between them. This CDR3 region has 14 residues. For the CDR3, the DNA is TGTGCCAGCAAGTCTATGGACAACGCAGATACGCAGTATTTT. Translation gives CASKSMDNADTQYF.

The sample holds many counts of this clonotype. V usage is TRBV6-1 and J usage is TRBJ2-7, with D tentatively TRBD2 (5 bases). The germline CDR1 and CDR2 sequences are MNHNS and SASEGT. The V gene lost 5 bases and the J gene lost 0 bases, with 17 bases spanning the gap. This CDR3 has 16 residues. CDR3 in DNA: TGTGCCAGCAGTACGGGGTACAGTTTTAGCTCCTACGAGCAGTACTTC. This sequence encodes CASSTGYSFSSYEQYF.

A few counts support this clonotype. The rearrangement uses TRBV28 and TRBJ2-6, with 7 bases lining up with TRBD2. The CDR3 spans 17 residues. The germline V gene has CDR1 MDHEN and CDR2 SYDVKM. J was trimmed by 1 base and V by 1 base; bases with no gene match: 4. DNA of the CDR3: TGTGCCAGCAGTTTATTGGCGGGAGCTTCTGGGGCCAACGTCCTGACTTTC. Its translation is CASSLLAGASGANVLTF.

This clonotype was detected only a few times. V usage is TRBV5-6 and J usage is TRBJ2-5; D remains unclear. Germline V gene data show CDR1 as SGHDT and CDR2 as YYEEEE. Trimming took 1 base from V and 7 from J, leaving 20 bases between them. The CDR3 has 16 amino acids. The CDR3, as DNA: TGTGCCAGCAGCTTGTTTGAGTGGCGAAGCACGGGGACCCAGTACTTC. Translation gives CASSLFEWRSTGTQYF.

This clonotype was seen many times. The chain recombines TRBV28 with TRBJ2-7; 7 bases line up with TRBD2. The CDR3 sequence is 14 residues long. Losses at the gene ends were 3 bases for V and 6 bases for J; bases not matched to a gene: 8. Germline V gene sequence: CDR1 MDHEN, CDR2 SYDVKM. This chain's CDR3 is CASSFGGRASEQYF. The DNA of the CDR3 is TGTGCCAGCAGTTTTGGAGGGAGGGCCAGCGAGCAGTACTTC. Filled out from reference TRBV28 and TRBJ2-7, the complete variable domain reads DVKVTQSSRYLVKRTGEKVFLECVQDMDHENMFWYRQDPGLGLRLIYFSYDVKMKEKGDIPEGYSVSREKKERFSLILESASTNQTSMYLCASSFGGRASEQYFGPGTRLTVT.

The chain recombines TRBV7-9 with TRBJ2-3; D uncertain. Germline V gene data show CDR1 as SEHNR and CDR2 as FQNEAQ (reference sequence). Trimming shortened V by 4 bases and J by 5 bases, and 13 bases separated the two germline ends. This CDR3 is 14 amino acids long. DNA for the CDR3: TGTGCCAGCAGCTCTCCTTATGAGTTAGATACGCAGTATTTT. Translating gives CASSSPYELDTQYF.

This clonotype was observed at least ten times. This sequence joins TRBV5-6 and TRBJ1-1; D gene uncertain. CDR1 and CDR2 from the germline V gene are SGHDT and YYEEEE. The CDR3 extends over 12 amino acids. V lost 4 bases and J 6 bases, leaving 10 bases between the germline ends. CDR3 region: CASSPGDSEAFF. The CDR3 nucleotides are TGTGCCAGCAGCCCGGGAGACTCTGAAGCTTTCTTT.

This clonotype was seen ten or more times. The chain uses TRBV30 and TRBJ1-1; TRBD1 agrees at 7 bases. The CDR3 consists of 13 residues. CDR1 and CDR2 (germline): GTSNPN, SVGIG (reference sequence). The ends lost 4 bases at V and 1 base at J; junction bases unmatched: 3. The CDR3 DNA reads TGTGCCTGGACCCGGGACAGGAACACTGAAGCTTTCTTT. It specifies CAWTRDRNTEAFF. Looking up the rest from reference TRBV30 and TRBJ1-1 gives the full variable domain: SQTIHQWPATLVQPVGSPLSLECTVEGTSNPNLYWYRQAAGRGLQLLFYSVGIGQISSEVPQNLSASRPQDRQFILSSKKLLLSDSGFYLCAWTRDRNTEAFFGQGTRLTVV.

The V and J genes are TRBV18 and TRBJ2-7; tentatively, D is TRBD1 (5 bases). Germline V gene data show CDR1 as KGHSH and CDR2 as LQKENI. The germline V and J ends were trimmed by 5 bases and 5 bases, with 16 bases remaining between them. CDR3 length equals 14 residues. In nucleotides, the CDR3 is TGTGCCAGCTCAGAATCGGTACAGGACCACGAGCAGTACTTC. It encodes CASSESVQDHEQYF. The full variable domain, in which reference TRBV18 and TRBJ2-7 provide the parts outside the CDR3, is NAGVMQNPRHLVRRRGQEARLRCSPMKGHSHVYWYRQLPEEGLKFMVYLQKENIIDESGMPKERFSAEFPKEGPSILRIQQVVRGDSAAYFCASSESVQDHEQYFGPGTRLTVT.

This clonotype was observed many times. V gene TRBV7-2 combines with J gene TRBJ2-5; possible D gene TRBD2, 6 bases. CDR1 and CDR2 (germline): SGHTA, FQGNSA. The V gene lost 1 base and the J gene lost 5 bases, with 14 bases spanning the gap. This CDR3 is built from 15 residues. The CDR3 reads CASSLGWGVRETQYF. The CDR3 bases are TGTGCCAGCAGCTTAGGGTGGGGGGTAAGGGAGACCCAGTACTTC. Complete variable domain (other parts from reference TRBV7-2 and TRBJ2-5): GAGVSQSPSNKVTEKGKDVELRCDPISGHTALYWYRQSLGQGLEFLIYFQGNSAPDKSGLPSDRFSAERTGGSVSTLTIQRTQQEDSAVYLCASSLGWGVRETQYFGPGTRLLVL.

This clonotype occurred once. The CDR3 reads CSATPGTEAFF. CDR3 nucleotides: TGCAGTGCTACTCCAGGCACTGAAGCTTTCTTT. This rearrangement joins TRBV20-1 to TRBJ1-1; D not resolved. Germline values: CDR1 DFQATT, CDR2 SNEGSKA (reference sequence). The CDR3 is 11 residues long. Between the trimmed V and J ends, which lost 4 bases and 4 bases, there was a span of 7 bases.

The V call is TRBV5-1, the J call TRBJ2-7; TRBD1 matches at 9 bases. Trimming took 1 base from V and 5 from J; bases not matched to a gene: 10. The V gene's germline CDR1 is SGHRS and CDR2 YFSETQ. The CDR3 has 16 residues. In DNA, the CDR3 is TGCGCCAGCAGCTTGCTTGGTGGGACAGGGTCTAACGAGCAGTACTTC. It codes for CASSLLGGTGSNEQYF. The full variable domain, its missing parts supplied by reference TRBV5-1 and TRBJ2-7, is KAGVTQTPRYLIKTRGQQVTLSCSPISGHRSVSWYQQTPGQGLQFLFEYFSETQRNKGNFPGRFSGRQFSNSRSEMNVSTLELGDSALYLCASSLLGGTGSNEQYFGPGTRLTVT.

This clonotype came up a few times. The J gene is TRBJ2-3, the V gene TRBV10-3, with D perhaps matching TRBD2 (5 bases). The germline V gene encodes CDR1 ENHRY and CDR2 SYGVKD. V gave up 6 bases and J gave up 2 bases, with 12 bases separating them. The CDR3 loop spans 14 amino acids. The CDR3 here is CAISRREDTDTQYF. In nucleotides, the CDR3 is TGTGCCATCAGCAGACGGGAAGACACAGATACGCAGTATTTT.

This clonotype was picked up many times. The chain employs TRBV6-1 and TRBJ2-2; 8 nucleotides align to TRBD1. V was clipped by 2 bases and J by 6 bases; unmatched bases: 2. The V gene's germline CDR1 is MNHNS and CDR2 SASEGT. This CDR3 is 14 amino acids long. The CDR3 DNA sequence: TGTGCCAGCAGTGAAACGGGACAGGCCGGGGAGCTGTTTTTT. Translating gives CASSETGQAGELFF.

This clonotype showed up many times. The chain joins TRBV2 to TRBJ2-1; D is unclear. Trimming took off 7 bases at V and 4 bases at J, with 8 bases between the two ends. The CDR3 length is 12 residues. From germline, CDR1 is SNHLY and CDR2 FYNNEI. CDR3 sequence: CASTRDYNEQFF. The CDR3 region has the DNA TGTGCCAGCACTAGGGATTACAATGAGCAGTTCTTC.

The rearrangement links TRBV19 to TRBJ2-7; perhaps TRBD2 as D (5 bases). V lost 3 bases, J lost 3 bases, and 12 bases lay in between. CDR3 length: 14 amino acids. The germline gives CDR1 LNHDA, CDR2 SQIVND (reference sequence). CDR3 loop: CASSMSGGFYEQYF. CDR3 bases: TGTGCCAGTAGTATGAGCGGAGGTTTCTACGAGCAGTACTTC.

This clonotype came up many times. The chain links TRBV12-3 or TRBV12-4 to TRBJ2-7; TRBD1 matches at 10 bases. The CDR3 has 15 residues. V lost 5 bases to trimming and J lost 3 bases; unmatched junction nucleotides: 7. The CDR3 sequence: CASSIHGTGDYEQYF. DNA for the CDR3: TGTGCCAGCAGTATTCATGGGACAGGGGACTACGAGCAGTACTTC.